This TCR beta chain appears in the sequencing data of a study of cytomegalovirus exposure and HLA in healthy donors (dated by TCRdb to the late 2010s). About the investigation overall: In an earlier analysis of some 550 of the donors, 250 to 350 Gb of sequence data and roughly 100 million unique TCR beta sequences from 150 million to 200 million T cells were reported. Because of strong linkage in the cohort, 5 or 6 DR-DQ haplotypes were treated as single units for association and clustering. Across 300 to 500 genotyped donors of the cohort, an average of roughly 250,000 unique TCR beta nucleotide sequences per donor were sequenced, and approximately 17% of those sequences were non-productive. Alongside the repertoire data, information on donor age, sex, ethnicity and CMV serostatus was compiled. Along with the roughly 670-subject first cohort, a separate validation cohort of over a hundred different subjects was used. About 280 gigabases of sequencing data and tens of millions of unique TCR sequences were included in an early release covering 550 to 650 HLA-typed donors. The aim of the study was to test whether cataloging public T cell receptors could identify signatures of past pathogen exposure. A later genetic analysis took genome-wide SNP genotypes for 398 of the 666 donors and used that subset as a discovery cohort. Rather than using new phenotypic data, the later analysis identified candidate immune exposures from TCR beta sequences and from how often those sequences occurred across donors. Of the 300 to 500 genotyped donors, approximately 80% were placed in the genetic ancestry cluster associated with self-reported Caucasian donors. Every repertoire in the discovery cohort had been generated on one and the same sequencing platform. To decide whether each TCR beta V gene segment behaved as functional or pseudogenic, an earlier analysis of 587 of the donors relied on high-throughput TCR beta sequencing. The study used immunosequencing to profile the T cell repertoires of hundreds of subjects and linked those repertoires to cytomegalovirus serostatus. High-throughput TCR immunosequencing, statistical association of individual TCRs with disease status, and machine learning were combined to predict cytomegalovirus infection status. Class I and class II HLA loci were covered by the typing at four-digit resolution. Typing coverage varied by locus: roughly 629-640 donors for A, B, C, DRB1 and DQB1; 522 for DQA1; over 600 for DPA1; roughly 450 for DPB1. To study patterns of TCR occurrence, a later analysis re-analyzed previously published TCR beta repertoires from several hundred donors and added high-resolution HLA genotyping. Overall results and qualifications from the work: The presence/absence analyses assumed that sequencing depth was roughly uniform across donors, and that assumption may not be true. Linkage disequilibrium might explain the correlated functional status among segregating V segments, but an unknown experimental factor could not be ruled out. A later analysis found that most CMV-associated TCR beta chains appeared HLA-restricted, with HLA associations seemingly driven largely by CMV exposure. According to the authors, the approach could potentially be generalized to other disease states and immunological phenotypes. Because some donors lacked HLA typing at each locus, the association tests relied only on the typed subset. The classifier was reported to diagnose cytomegalovirus status with high specificity and sensitivity in both the original cohort and the validation cohort. In an earlier analysis of about 550 of the donors, most TCR beta V segments were observed in productive rearrangements about 87% or about 30% of the time, broadly matching IMGT annotations. Across donors, most TCR sequences were observed very rarely, whereas some public TCRs were present in many individuals. When HLA alleles, especially DR and DQ, strongly co-occurred, attributing TCR associations to individual alleles was difficult. CMV serostatus was the only immune exposure information available for the cohort. Some IMGT-functional V segments, including TRBV6-2 and TRBV6-3, could not be distinguished by the 87-base-pair reads and were therefore excluded. Only TCR beta chains were sequenced in this cohort, and the absence of alpha or paired-chain data limited detectable features. In a later analysis, the rate of TCR association differed among HLA loci, with DRB1 alleles having the most associated TCRs and HLA-C alleles having the fewest. The study listed 150 to 200 TCR beta chains as associated with cytomegalovirus. A later genetic analysis reported fewer N-insertions in productive TCRs among donors in an Asian-associated ancestry cluster than the roughly 700-donor mean. The earlier analysis of some 540 of the donors excluded fewer than 20 rarely observed V segments, including chromosome 9 orphons, because counts were too low. A group of highly shared sequence variants was considered likely to be a technical artifact of the sequencing pipeline. A few of the identified cytomegalovirus-associated TCR beta chains were confirmed in vitro to be specific for cytomegalovirus antigens. A further reported finding was that TCR beta sequences accurately predicted the HLA-A and HLA-B alleles for most subjects in the first cohort. In a later analysis, several top co-occurrence clusters were reported to appear linked to parvovirus B19, influenza, CMV and Epstein-Barr virus. At a false discovery rate of 0.05, a later analysis linked about 16,000 TCR beta sequences to specific HLA alleles. In a later analysis, HLA-associated TCR beta chains showed more clonal expansion and lower generation probabilities than non-associated chains that were equally common. An association between a missense DCLRE1C variant and V-gene and J-gene trimming of TCR beta chains was found in a later genetic analysis and replicated in an independent cohort.

The cohort comprised fewer than 750 healthy bone marrow donors. At the time of sampling, all cohort members were nominally healthy, though unrecorded immune exposures were likely present. The donor tested CMV seronegative and was one of the 352 seronegative cohort members. Every donor gave a peripheral blood sample, and the peripheral blood mononuclear cells from that sample were used for TCR beta sequencing. Genomic DNA was extracted from the blood cell samples with the Qiagen DNeasy Blood Extraction Kit. Concerning this clone: Its antigen specificity is not known.

Based on the germline V gene (reference sequence), the CDR1 and CDR2 sequences are LNHDA and SQIVND. The CDR3 measures 16 amino acids from cysteine to phenylalanine. The entry retains the CDR3 DNA only, 48 bases that are in frame from base 1. Ends trimmed: V by 5 bases, J by 8 bases; bases unmatched to a gene: 12. Receptor libraries were prepared by the immunoSEQ multiplex PCR assay. A mixture of 60 forward primers for TCR Vbeta segments and 13 reverse primers for TCR Jbeta segments was used in the multiplex PCR. A multiplex PCR assay on genomic DNA amplified the CDR3 region of rearranged TCR beta genes. Amplified TCR beta libraries were sequenced as 87-base-pair reads on the Illumina HiSeq System. The published analysis was carried out like this. Across the 670 or so repertoires, a later analysis counted approximately 83 million unique TCR beta chains, about 10 million of which were shared by at least two donors. Raw reads were error-corrected and collapsed into unique sequences with a nearest-neighbor algorithm that merged closely related sequences to remove PCR and sequencing errors. CDR3 sequences were aligned to IMGT reference sequences to assign V, D and J gene segments. Each retained sequence needed at least a six-nucleotide match to both a V gene segment and a J gene segment. A rearrangement counted as productive if the CDR3 had no stop codons and remained in frame with V and J, and every other rearrangement counted as non-productive. CDR3 was defined by IMGT convention, running from the second conserved V-encoded cysteine to the conserved J-encoded phenylalanine. In an earlier analysis of more than 550 of the donors, sequences lacking an unambiguous match to a single V gene segment were excluded. An earlier analysis of several hundred of the donors called V segments functional above 56.7% productive rearrangements and segregating when the between-donor standard deviation exceeded 5%. To diagnose cytomegalovirus status from the catalog of TCR beta chain sequences, a statistical classification framework was built. In a later analysis, V and J genes were assigned by comparing TCR nucleotide sequences against IMGT/GENE-DB human TR gene sequences. A later analysis assigned CDR3 sequences and most-parsimonious VDJ recombination scenarios with the TCRdist pipeline. In a later analysis, each TCR beta chain was defined by its CDR3 amino acid sequence together with its V-gene family, and reads lacking a unique V-gene family were excluded. As a way to deal with suspected cross-contamination and a sequencing artifact, a later analysis dropped 450 to 600 nucleotide sequences that were highly shared and had low generation probability. In a later analysis, a clonal expansion index for each public chain was calculated from normalized within-repertoire ranks of inferred template counts. A later analysis computed generation probabilities with a VDJ recombination model fitted to out-of-frame rearrangements, and checked the results against IGoR. In a later analysis, hypergeometric tests were used to score TCR-TCR, TCR-HLA and TCR-CMV co-occurrence, with a repertoire-size bias correction applied to TCR pairs. False discovery rates were estimated in a later analysis by permuting HLA or CMV assignments 20 times. In a later analysis, co-occurring TCRs were grouped using DBSCAN, and TCRdist sequence similarity was added for clustering within HLA-allele-positive subsets. For co-occurrence clustering, repertoires with fewer than 30,000 or more than 120,000 public chains were excluded, along with five repertoires with anomalous nucleotide sharing. TCRdb took over this immuneACCESS table, retaining in-frame rearrangements with V and J assigned. Such tables are incomplete; in checked studies, under half of the missing clones stem from an unresolved V gene, and the remainder is unexplained. D and trimming come from the DNA, and the V and J calls and clone size come from that table. The data table for this sample lists approximately 110,000 clones. Under 3.5% of the sample belongs to the ten largest clones.

The chain was built from TRBV19 and TRBJ2-1; 10 middle bases align to TRBD2. Sequenced: PBMCs. The receptor comes from a young man in good health and CMV-seronegative. CDR3 protein: CASSVGLAELKDEQFF. At the DNA level, the sequence is TGTGCCAGTAGTGTAGGACTAGCGGAACTTAAGGATGAGCAGTTCTTC.